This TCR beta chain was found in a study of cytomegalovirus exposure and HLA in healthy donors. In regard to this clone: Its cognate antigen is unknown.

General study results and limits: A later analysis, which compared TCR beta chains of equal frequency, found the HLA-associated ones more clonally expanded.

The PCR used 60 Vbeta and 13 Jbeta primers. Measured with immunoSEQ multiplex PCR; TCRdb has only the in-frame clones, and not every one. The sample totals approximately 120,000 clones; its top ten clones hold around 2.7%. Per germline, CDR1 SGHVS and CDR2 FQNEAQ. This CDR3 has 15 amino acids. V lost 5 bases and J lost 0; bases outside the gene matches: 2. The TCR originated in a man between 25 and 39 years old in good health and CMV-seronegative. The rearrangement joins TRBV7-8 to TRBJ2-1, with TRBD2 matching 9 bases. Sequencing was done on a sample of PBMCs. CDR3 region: CASSLGLASYNEQFF. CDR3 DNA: TGTGCCAGCAGCCTGGGACTAGCCTCCTACAATGAGCAGTTCTTC. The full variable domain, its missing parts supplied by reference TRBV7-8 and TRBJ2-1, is GAGVSQSPRYKVAKRGQDVALRCDPISGHVSLFWYQQALGQGPEFLTYFQNEAQLDKSGLPSDRFFAERPEGSVSTLKIQRTQQEDSAVYLCASSLGLASYNEQFFGPGTRLTVL.